This T cell receptor (beta chain) was sequenced for a study of T cell responses to AZD1222 COVID-19 vaccine. General study results and limits: Repertoires were collected only later (after the peak T cell response had occurred). The donors showed a predominance of white British ancestry and of females, with possible underestimation of clonal diversity. Regions 160-218 and 743-854 dominated among vaccine-associated CD4 TCRs spanning spike. Rises in breadth and depth of Spike-specific TCRs came after two AZD1222 doses.

Data came from immunoSEQ multiplex PCR; TCRdb stores just in-frame clones and leaves some out. Here the sample spans 40,000 to 55,000 clones, 70% to 90% being singletons. The V and J ends lost 4 bases and 2 bases, in that order; junction bases with no gene match: 7. Germline lookup yields CDR1 SGHRS and CDR2 YFSETQ. The CDR3 extends over 18 amino acids. On this clone: Antigen: not known.

J is TRBJ1-6 and V is TRBV5-1, with 12 bases that match TRBD1. This receptor was obtained from an adult who received the AZD1222 COVID-19 vaccine. Sequenced material: peripheral blood, taken 28 days after the second AZD1222 dose. The CDR3 reads CASSVGTGGSTYNSPLHF. CDR3 bases: TGCGCCAGCAGCGTCGGGACAGGGGGCAGCACCTATAATTCACCCCTCCACTTT. Combining the CDR3 with reference TRBV5-1 and TRBJ1-6 gives the whole variable domain KAGVTQTPRYLIKTRGQQVTLSCSPISGHRSVSWYQQTPGQGLQFLFEYFSETQRNKGNFPGRFSGRQFSNSRSEMNVSTLELGDSALYLCASSVGTGGSTYNSPLHFGNGTRLTVT.